These 25 T cell receptor beta chains were all obtained from the same sample, sequenced in a study of T cell responses to AZD1222 COVID-19 vaccine. Assay: immunoSEQ multiplex PCR; the TCRdb copy retains only in-frame clones and omits some. The sample lists about 140,000 clones; less than 95% were seen once. Sequenced here: peripheral blood, sampled 28 days after the second dose of the MenACWY control vaccine. The receptors stem from an adult who received the MenACWY meningococcal vaccine as a control.

The rearrangement joins TRBV5-1 to TRBJ1-1; 11 bases match TRBD1. The CDR3 is made up of 16 amino acids. In germline, CDR1 is SGHRS, CDR2 YFSETQ. Germline trimming cut 3 bases from V and 4 bases from J; bases unmatched to any gene: 8. The CDR3 nucleotides are TGCGCCAGCAGCTGGGGGGACAGGGGGAGGACCACTGAAGCTTTCTTT. The encoded protein is CASSWGDRGRTTEAFF.

This chain joins TRBV2 and TRBJ2-3, with 9 bases lining up with TRBD1. The CDR3 spans 14 residues. Trimming at V came to 8 bases and at J to 0 bases, leaving 3 bases not matched to a gene. Germline lookup yields CDR1 SNHLY and CDR2 FYNNEI. The CDR3 loop reads CASRTGASTDTQYF. The CDR3 DNA is TGTGCCAGCCGGACAGGGGCGAGCACAGATACGCAGTATTTT.

The chain is built from TRBV12-3 or TRBV12-4 and TRBJ2-3, with D perhaps matching TRBD2 (5 bases). The CDR3 runs 11 residues. V lost 10 bases and J lost 6, with 11 bases in between. Written as DNA, the CDR3 is TGTGCCACGCACTCGGGGGATACGCAGTATTTT. This sequence encodes CATHSGDTQYF.

The chain recombines TRBV6-1 with TRBJ2-5; a weak D match, TRBD1 (5 bases). V lost 4 bases and J 0 bases, leaving 15 bases between the germline ends. This CDR3 has 16 amino acids. Germline assignment: CDR1 MNHNS and CDR2 SASEGT. The CDR3 region has the DNA TGTGCCAGCAGTGGCCTAACCCAGGGCTACCAAGAGACCCAGTACTTC. This sequence encodes CASSGLTQGYQETQYF.

The V and J genes are TRBV5-6 and TRBJ2-1; TRBD2 aligns across 11 bases. V lost 4 bases, J lost 2 bases, and 11 bases stayed unmatched. Germline CDR1 reads SGHDT; CDR2 reads YYEEEE. The CDR3 has 18 residues. The CDR3 DNA follows: TGTGCCAGCAGCCAGGTGGGGTTAGCGGGAGGGCCCTACAATGAGCAGTTCTTC. As protein: CASSQVGLAGGPYNEQFF.

This clone was recorded only once. The rearrangement uses TRBV7-3 and TRBJ2-1; 7 bases line up with TRBD2. Germline V lookup: CDR1 SGHTA, CDR2 FQGTGA. J was trimmed by 0 bases and V by 6 bases; bases with no gene match: 8. The CDR3 has 16 residues. CDR3: CASSHSGGSSYNEQFF. Written as DNA, the CDR3 is TGTGCCAGCAGTCATTCCGGGGGGAGCTCCTACAATGAGCAGTTCTTC.

The V call is TRBV7-3, the J call TRBJ2-7; perhaps TRBD2 as D (5 bases). The germline CDR1 and CDR2 sequences are SGHTA and FQGTGA. V lost 2 bases and J lost 6, with 11 bases in between. The CDR3 covers 13 residues. CDR3: CASSLLTGGEQYF. The CDR3, as DNA: TGTGCCAGCAGCTTATTGACTGGAGGCGAGCAGTACTTC.

V is TRBV6-6 and J is TRBJ1-5; D might be TRBD1 (6 bases). CDR3 size: 15 residues. CDR1 is MNHNY, CDR2 SVGAGI, per germline (reference sequence). V gave up 5 bases and J gave up 3 bases, with 14 bases separating them. The CDR3 spells CASSAWTDFNQPQHF. The CDR3 nucleotides read TGTGCCAGCAGTGCCTGGACAGATTTCAATCAGCCCCAGCATTTT.

The sample holds a few counts of this clone. The genes are TRBV28 and TRBJ1-1, with D maybe TRBD1 (6 bases). Germline CDR1 reads MDHEN; CDR2 reads SYDVKM. The CDR3 extends over 14 amino acids. V was cut by 6 bases and J by 1 base, with 12 bases left in between. CDR3 residues: CASREPTGNTEAFF. Here the CDR3 DNA reads TGTGCCAGCAGGGAACCGACAGGGAACACTGAAGCTTTCTTT.

Comment on this clone: A read error may produce the germline difference seen at one junction end. The V call is TRBV2, the J call TRBJ2-2; 12 bases agree with TRBD2. The V gene's germline CDR1 is SNHLY and CDR2 FYNNEI. The CDR3 is made up of 17 amino acids. In nucleotides, the CDR3 is TGTGCCAGCAGTGAAAGACTAGCGGGGGTGAACGCCGGGGAGCTGTTTTTT. Its protein is CASSERLAGVNAGELFF. The complete variable domain, with remaining parts taken from reference TRBV2 and TRBJ2-2, reads EPEVTQTPSHQVTQMGQEVILRCVPISNHLYFYWYRQILGQKVEFLVSFYNNEISEKSEIFDDQFSVERPDGSNFTLKIRSTKLEDSAMYFCASSERLAGVNAGELFFGEGSRLTVL.

The chain employs TRBV29-1 and TRBJ2-3; D perhaps matches TRBD2 (6 bases). The V gene lost 4 bases and the J gene lost 0 bases, with 11 bases spanning the gap. The CDR3 totals 14 residues. Looked up from germline, CDR1 is SQVTM and CDR2 is ANQGSEA. This chain's CDR3 is CSVAFGGSTDTQYF. The CDR3 DNA sequence: TGCAGCGTTGCGTTCGGGGGTAGCACAGATACGCAGTATTTT.

For the CDR3, the DNA is TGTGCCAGCAGCTTGGTTTCGGGGTGGGGGACTGAAGCTTTCTTT. Protein sequence: CASSLVSGWGTEAFF. The gene calls are TRBV5-8 and TRBJ1-1; possible D gene TRBD1, 5 bases. Per germline, CDR1 SGHTS and CDR2 YDEGEE. The CDR3 extends over 15 amino acids. V was clipped by 0 bases and J by 5 bases, with 14 bases between them.

The J gene is TRBJ2-5, the V gene TRBV5-1, with 8 positions matching TRBD1. CDR1 SGHRS and CDR2 YFSETQ come from the germline V gene. V lost 4 bases to trimming and J lost 5 bases; unmatched junction nucleotides: 10. The CDR3 is made up of 15 amino acids. The CDR3 nucleotides are TGCGCCAGCAGCCCCGGGACAGGCCTCGGGGAGACCCAGTACTTC. Amino acid sequence: CASSPGTGLGETQYF.

This clone was seen a single time. This rearrangement joins TRBV9 to TRBJ2-7; 9 bases are shared with TRBD1. V trimming: 4 bases; J trimming: 7 bases; junction bases outside the gene matches: 15. The CDR3 is made up of 16 amino acids. Germline loops: CDR1 SGDLS, CDR2 YYNGEE. The CDR3 coding sequence is TGTGCCAGCAGCTCCCACCCCCGGACAGGGGCTGGTGAGCAGTACTTC. It yields the protein CASSSHPRTGAGEQYF.

The J gene is TRBJ1-2, the V gene TRBV3-1 (or the pseudogene TRBV3-2), with 9 bases identical to TRBD1. The CDR3 has 14 residues. V gave up 3 bases and J gave up 7 bases; unmatched junction bases: 6. Germline lookup yields CDR1 LGHDT and CDR2 YNNKEL (reference sequence). The CDR3 sequence is CASSHADRGSGYTF. For the CDR3, the DNA is TGTGCCAGCAGCCACGCGGACAGGGGTAGTGGCTACACCTTC.

The chain has TRBV11-3 and TRBJ2-1, with D possibly matching TRBD2 (6 bases). CDR3 length: 15 residues. Germline V lookup: CDR1 SGHNT, CDR2 YENEEA. V was pared by 5 bases and J by 9 bases, with 20 bases between. The CDR3 loop reads CASSLSGGDNVEQFF. CDR3 bases: TGTGCCAGCAGCCTTTCCGGGGGAGATAATGTTGAGCAGTTCTTC.

The gene calls are TRBV7-2 and TRBJ2-1, with 9 positions matching TRBD1. The CDR3 has 15 amino acids. J was trimmed by 6 bases and V by 5 bases; bases with no gene match: 8. In germline, CDR1 is SGHTA, CDR2 FQGNSA. In DNA, the CDR3 is TGTGCCAGCAGCCTCAGACAGGGGGGGGTCAATGAGCAGTTCTTC. It is translated as CASSLRQGGVNEQFF.

The genes are TRBV7-2 and TRBJ1-2; no firm D call. The CDR3 loop spans 16 amino acids. Germline V gives CDR1 SGHTA, CDR2 FQGNSA. Trimming took off 2 bases at V and 6 bases at J, with 19 bases between the two ends. This CDR3 reads CASSLLGGARWNGYTF. In DNA form, the CDR3 reads TGTGCCAGCAGCTTATTGGGCGGTGCCCGATGGAATGGCTACACCTTC.

The chain has TRBV25-1 and TRBJ1-6; 8 nucleotides align to TRBD1. Germline CDR1 and CDR2: MGHDK and SYGVNS. CDR3 length: 13 amino acids. Losses at the gene ends were 10 bases for V and 6 bases for J; bases not matched to a gene: 5. The CDR3 DNA follows: TGTGCCACCCGAGGACAGGGTAATTCACCCCTCCACTTT. Its translation: CATRGQGNSPLHF. Full variable domain (remainder filled in from reference TRBV25-1 and TRBJ1-6): EADIYQTPRYLVIGTGKKITLECSQTMGHDKMYWYQQDPGMELHLIHYSYGVNSTEKGDLSSESTVSRIRTEHFPLTLESARPSHTSQYLCATRGQGNSPLHFGNGTRLTVT.

To note about this clone: One end of the junction varies from germline; a read error may be responsible. DNA of the CDR3: TGTGCCAGCAACTTACAGGACAGGGCGAGCACTGAAGCTTTCTTT. Amino acid sequence: CASNLQDRASTEAFF. The rearrangement uses TRBV11-1 and TRBJ1-1; TRBD1 aligns across 8 bases. The germline V gene has CDR1 SGHAT and CDR2 FQDESV (reference sequence). The CDR3 totals 15 residues.

V is TRBV21-1 and J is TRBJ2-4; no DNA check was done on the table's D call, TRBD1. TRBV21-1 is annotated as a pseudogene. CDR3 size: 16 residues. As DNA, the CDR3 is TGTGCCAGCAGCAAAGTACAGGGGGCTGCCAAAAACATTCAGTACTTC. Amino acids: CASSKVQGAAKNIQYF.

The chain has TRBV11-3 and TRBJ2-5; D remains unclear. The CDR3 runs 13 residues. Looked up from germline, CDR1 is SGHNT and CDR2 is YENEEA. The ends were cut back, 2 bases at V and 1 base at J, with 5 bases in the middle. The CDR3 loop is CASSLKGQETQYF. The CDR3 DNA is TGTGCCAGCAGCTTAAAGGGCCAAGAGACCCAGTACTTC.

This clone has a single count. This chain uses TRBV6-4 with TRBJ1-4; D may be TRBD1 (5 bases). V dropped 2 bases and J dropped 3 bases, with 13 bases sitting between them. Germline V lookup: CDR1 MRHNA, CDR2 SNTAGT. There are 16 residues in the CDR3. The CDR3 sequence: CASSDPFRGANEKLFF. CDR3 nucleotides: TGTGCCAGCAGTGACCCTTTCCGAGGGGCTAATGAAAAACTGTTTTTT.

The chain is built from TRBV10-2 and TRBJ2-7; D gene uncertain. V was pared by 7 bases and J by 0 bases, with 13 bases between. The CDR3 runs to 14 residues. Germline V lookup: CDR1 WSHSY, CDR2 SAAADI. CDR3 sequence reads: CASTGIGNSYEQYF. CDR3 bases: TGCGCCAGCACTGGTATAGGCAACTCCTACGAGCAGTACTTC.

This chain connects TRBV24-1 to TRBJ2-1; perhaps TRBD2 as D (6 bases). Trimming left V 4 bases short and J 11 bases short, with 17 bases between. CDR3 length: 14 amino acids. Germline loops: CDR1 KGHDR, CDR2 SFDVKD. The CDR3 reads CATSEDGTGGKQFF. CDR3 DNA: TGTGCCACCAGTGAAGATGGGACTGGGGGAAAGCAGTTCTTC.